This T cell receptor (beta chain) was found in a study of metastatic and nonmetastatic thyroid tumors. The overall study: Patients with malignant and benign thyroid disease provided blood and tumor or nodule tissue, whose repertoires were compared. Study conclusions and caveats: Relative to benign nodules, malignant thyroid tumors were reportedly characterized by significantly elevated TCR beta diversity in blood and tumor.

The germline V gene encodes CDR1 MNHEY and CDR2 SVGEGT. Between the trimmed V and J ends, which lost 6 bases and 5 bases, there was a span of 29 bases. This CDR3 is built from 19 residues. This clone was recorded many times. What it binds is unknown. Each patient went into thyroid surgery without having received any treatment. TCRdb reprocessed the PCR reads using MiXCR. The top ten clones hold 21% of a sample with roughly 9,500 clones, around 30% of them seen once. The source is a female donor with papillary thyroid cancer or a benign thyroid nodule (not recorded which). Some clones in this sample may be carry-over from other donors' samples. The chain links TRBV6-2 or TRBV6-3 to TRBJ2-4; D possibly corresponds to TRBD1 (5 bases). The sample was tumor tissue. The DNA for the CDR3 is TGTGCCAGCAGCTTTTCCCCGAGTTGGCAGGGTTTATTCCAAAACATTCAGTACTTC. Its protein product is CASSFSPSWQGLFQNIQYF.